What follows is one T cell receptor (beta chain) and its context. Its cognate antigen is unknown. The CDR3 is 14 amino acids. V lost 10 bases, J lost 4 bases, and 13 bases stayed unmatched. Germline V lookup: CDR1 SGHNT, CDR2 YYREEE (reference sequence). Every isolated RNA sample was fully reverse transcribed, so sequencing captured expressed TCRB transcripts. The table came from immunoSEQ multiplex PCR; TCRdb's copy has only in-frame clones and leaves some out. The sample has roughly 330,000 clones, about 13% seen once; the top ten hold 0.015%. The data derive from a study of beta chain features in type 1 diabetes. Across the study: Age and gender were similar between patients and healthy donors, as were cell yields. Sorted cells numbering around 100,000,000 were examined across all samples. Broader study findings: Moderate yet significant TCRB CDR3 shortening was seen in Type 1 diabetes patients in all four CD4+ subsets. An over-representation of cells with high TCR expression could result from cDNA sequencing. Across patients, naive, central memory and Treg TCRB repertoires exhibited apparently greater similarity than was observed across healthy donors.

V and J are TRBV5-4 and TRBJ2-5; 7 nucleotides align to TRBD2. The specimen sequenced was naive CD4+ T cells from blood. This sequence was found in a woman younger than 30 with type 1 diabetes. CDR3 bases: TGTGCCGCTGGGGGGGTTGGTATCGGAGAGACCCAGTACTTC. It yields the protein CAAGGVGIGETQYF.